This T cell receptor beta chain emerged from a study of OX40 agonist ivuxolimab in advanced cancers. Study in general: Those enrolled were 82.7% male, with a mean age of around 58 years and ages from 23 to 79.

General study results and limits: Partial responders dosed at 0.1-3.0 mg/kg displayed clonal expansion ranking among the lowest. At 0.1 to 3.0 mg/kg, clonal expansion of CD4+ and CD8+ blood T cells had occurred by week 6.

The germline CDR1 and CDR2 sequences are LGHNA and YSLEER. The CDR3 loop spans 15 amino acids. The germline V and J ends were trimmed by 0 bases and 3 bases, with 9 bases remaining between them. Profiled with immunoSEQ multiplex PCR; TCRdb holds only in-frame clones, not every one. This sample has about 73,000 clones; 92% occur once, and the top ten carry about 10%. Blood samples were obtained at baseline, cycle 4 day 1, and cycle 7 day 1. A word on this clone: Its antigen is undetermined.

The sequencing used CD4+ or CD8+ T cells sorted from blood, collected in a trial of the OX40 agonist ivuxolimab. The chain combines TRBV4-3 with TRBJ2-1; weak D call: TRBD1 (5 bases). The sequence was obtained from an adult with an advanced solid tumor such as melanoma, head and neck, liver or kidney cancer. CDR3 in amino acids: CASSQDVGVYNEQFF. The CDR3 DNA reads TGCGCCAGCAGCCAAGATGTAGGGGTCTACAATGAGCAGTTCTTC.